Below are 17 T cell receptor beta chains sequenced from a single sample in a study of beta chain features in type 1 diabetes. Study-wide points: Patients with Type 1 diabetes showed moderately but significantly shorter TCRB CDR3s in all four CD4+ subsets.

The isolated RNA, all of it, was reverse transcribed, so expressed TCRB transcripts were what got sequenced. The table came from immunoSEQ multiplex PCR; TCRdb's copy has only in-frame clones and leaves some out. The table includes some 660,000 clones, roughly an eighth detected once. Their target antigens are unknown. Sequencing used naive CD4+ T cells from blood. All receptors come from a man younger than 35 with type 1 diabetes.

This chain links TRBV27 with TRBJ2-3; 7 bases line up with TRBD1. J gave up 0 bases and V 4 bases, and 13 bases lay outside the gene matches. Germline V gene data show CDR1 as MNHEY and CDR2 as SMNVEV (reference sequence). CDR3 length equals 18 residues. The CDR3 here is CASSSIRTGRSSTDTQYF. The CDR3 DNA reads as TGTGCCAGCAGTTCAATTAGGACAGGCCGATCTAGCACAGATACGCAGTATTTT.

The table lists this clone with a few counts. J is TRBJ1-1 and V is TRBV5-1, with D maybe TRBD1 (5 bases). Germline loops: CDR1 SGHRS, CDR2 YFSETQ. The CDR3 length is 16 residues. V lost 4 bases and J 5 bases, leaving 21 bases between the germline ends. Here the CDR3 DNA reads TGCGCCAGCAGCCCCTTGCCCCACCAGCAGGGAACTGAAGCTTTCTTT. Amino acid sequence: CASSPLPHQQGTEAFF.

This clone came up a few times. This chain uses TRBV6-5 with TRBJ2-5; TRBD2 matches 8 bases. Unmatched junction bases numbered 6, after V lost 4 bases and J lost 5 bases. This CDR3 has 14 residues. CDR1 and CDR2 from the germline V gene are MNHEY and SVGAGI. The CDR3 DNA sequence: TGTGCCAGCAGTTTCCACCGGACTAGCGAGACCCAGTACTTC. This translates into CASSFHRTSETQYF.

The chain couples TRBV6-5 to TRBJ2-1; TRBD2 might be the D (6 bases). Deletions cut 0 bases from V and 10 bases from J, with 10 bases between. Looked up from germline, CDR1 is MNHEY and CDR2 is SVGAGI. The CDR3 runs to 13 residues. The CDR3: CASSYSPGEEQFF. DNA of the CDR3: TGTGCCAGCAGTTACTCGCCGGGGGAGGAGCAGTTCTTC.

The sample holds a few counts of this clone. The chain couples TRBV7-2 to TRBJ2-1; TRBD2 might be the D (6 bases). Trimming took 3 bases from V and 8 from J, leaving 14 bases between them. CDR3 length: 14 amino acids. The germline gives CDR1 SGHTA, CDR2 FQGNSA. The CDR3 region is CASSLKLARDEQFF. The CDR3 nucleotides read TGTGCCAGCAGCTTGAAACTAGCACGTGATGAGCAGTTCTTC.

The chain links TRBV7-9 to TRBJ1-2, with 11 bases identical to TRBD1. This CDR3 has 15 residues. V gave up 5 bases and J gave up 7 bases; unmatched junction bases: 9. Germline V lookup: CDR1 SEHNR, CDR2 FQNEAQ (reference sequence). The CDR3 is CASSPDRGRMGGYTF. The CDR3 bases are TGTGCCAGCAGCCCGGACAGGGGGCGGATGGGTGGCTACACCTTC.

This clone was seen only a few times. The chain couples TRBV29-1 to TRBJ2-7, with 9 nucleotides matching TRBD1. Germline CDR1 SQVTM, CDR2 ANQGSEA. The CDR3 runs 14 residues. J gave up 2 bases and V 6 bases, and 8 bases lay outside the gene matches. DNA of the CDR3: TGCAGCGTCGGAATTCGACAGGGGGCCTACGAGCAGTACTTC. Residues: CSVGIRQGAYEQYF.

This CDR3 reads CASSQRMSTYEQYF. CDR3 bases: TGCGCCAGCAGCCAACGTATGAGTACCTACGAGCAGTACTTC. This chain joins TRBV4-1 and TRBJ2-7; no clear D gene. Per the germline V gene, CDR1 is MGHRA and CDR2 is YSYEKL. Trimming stripped 2 bases from V and 2 bases from J, with 10 bases between. The CDR3 has 14 amino acids.

The CDR3 nucleotides read TGTGCCACCAATGGTGTGAGGGCAGAACTGAACACTGAAGCTTTCTTT. Encoded protein: CATNGVRAELNTEAFF. The chain is built from TRBV15 and TRBJ1-1; D is unresolved. The CDR3 loop spans 16 amino acids. Trimming cost V 7 bases and J 0 bases, with 18 bases left between them. The germline V gene has CDR1 LNHNV and CDR2 YYDKDF (reference sequence).

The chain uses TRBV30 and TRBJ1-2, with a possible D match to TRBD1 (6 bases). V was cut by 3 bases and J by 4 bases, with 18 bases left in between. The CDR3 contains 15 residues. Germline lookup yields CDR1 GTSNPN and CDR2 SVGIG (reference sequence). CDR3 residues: CAWSPYRALGYGYTF. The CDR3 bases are TGTGCCTGGAGCCCCTACAGGGCCCTGGGCTATGGCTACACCTTC.

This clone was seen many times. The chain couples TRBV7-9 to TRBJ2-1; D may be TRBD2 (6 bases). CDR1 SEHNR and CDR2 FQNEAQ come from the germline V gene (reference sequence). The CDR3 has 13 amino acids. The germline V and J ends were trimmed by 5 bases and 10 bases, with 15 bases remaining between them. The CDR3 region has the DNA TGTGCCAGCAGCGCCACTCCCGGGGGAGAGCAGTTCTTC. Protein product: CASSATPGGEQFF.

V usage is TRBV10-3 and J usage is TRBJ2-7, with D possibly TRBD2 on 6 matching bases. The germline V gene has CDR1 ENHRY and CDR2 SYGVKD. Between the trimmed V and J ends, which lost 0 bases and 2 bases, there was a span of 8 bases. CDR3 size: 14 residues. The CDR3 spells CAISESAGTYEQYF. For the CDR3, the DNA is TGTGCCATCAGTGAGTCGGCGGGGACCTACGAGCAGTACTTC.

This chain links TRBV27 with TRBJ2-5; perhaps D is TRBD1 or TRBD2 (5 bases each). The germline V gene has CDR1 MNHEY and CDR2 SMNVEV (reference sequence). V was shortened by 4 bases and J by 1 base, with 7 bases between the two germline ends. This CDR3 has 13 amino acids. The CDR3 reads CASSWGPQETQYF. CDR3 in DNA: TGTGCCAGCAGTTGGGGACCCCAAGAGACCCAGTACTTC.

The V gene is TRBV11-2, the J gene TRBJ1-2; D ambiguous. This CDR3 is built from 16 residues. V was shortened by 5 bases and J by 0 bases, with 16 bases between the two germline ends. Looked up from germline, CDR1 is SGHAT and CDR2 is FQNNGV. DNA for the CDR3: TGTGCCAGCAGCCAATTTACGAGGGCCACTAACTATGGCTACACCTTC. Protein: CASSQFTRATNYGYTF.

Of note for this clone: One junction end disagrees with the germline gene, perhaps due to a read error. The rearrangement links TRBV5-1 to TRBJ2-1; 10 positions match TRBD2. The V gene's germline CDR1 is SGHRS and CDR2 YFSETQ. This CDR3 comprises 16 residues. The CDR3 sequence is CASSSWTSGTHNKQFF. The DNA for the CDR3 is TGCGCCAGCAGCTCATGGACTAGCGGTACTCACAATAAGCAGTTCTTC.

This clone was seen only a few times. The CDR3 loop reads CASSRDRFGYGYTF. CDR3 sequence (DNA): TGCGCCAGCAGTCGAGACAGGTTCGGCTATGGCTACACCTTC. The rearrangement joins TRBV10-2 to TRBJ1-2, with a weak D call TRBD1 (6 bases). This CDR3 contains 14 residues. Looked up from germline, CDR1 is WSHSY and CDR2 is SAAADI. The germline V and J ends were trimmed by 5 bases and 4 bases, with 14 bases remaining between them.

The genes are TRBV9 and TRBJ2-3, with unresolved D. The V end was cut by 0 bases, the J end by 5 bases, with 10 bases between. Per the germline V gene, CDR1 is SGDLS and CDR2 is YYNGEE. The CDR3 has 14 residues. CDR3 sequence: CASSVGSLGDTQYF. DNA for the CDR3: TGTGCCAGCAGCGTAGGAAGCCTGGGAGATACGCAGTATTTT.